Described below is a single T cell receptor (beta chain) sequence and its context. What it binds is unknown. The PCR made use of 60 Vbeta and 13 Jbeta primers. Sequenced by immunoSEQ multiplex PCR; TCRdb stores in-frame clones only, minus some. The data hold approximately 170,000 clones, with roughly 77% observed a single time. The CDR3 is 15 residues long. Germline V gene sequence: CDR1 SNHLY, CDR2 FYNNEI. The V end lost 1 base, the J end lost 0 bases, and 9 bases lay between the germline ends. This sample is part of a study of cytomegalovirus exposure and HLA in healthy donors. General study results and limits: Accounts indicate the classifier identified cytomegalovirus status with strong specificity and sensitivity. Some public TCRs appeared in many individuals, while most sequences were rare.

Every donor was a healthy person donating bone marrow. Material: PBMCs. The chain has TRBV2 and TRBJ1-1, with D hard to call. The TCR sequence derives from a man aged 18 to 30 in good health and CMV-seropositive. The CDR3 sequence: CASSEGRTMNTEAFF. CDR3 in DNA: TGTGCCAGCAGTGAAGGGAGGACTATGAACACTGAAGCTTTCTTT.